This is a list of T cell receptor beta chains from one sample in a study of blood T cell repertoires in COVID-19. Libraries were prepared by immunoSEQ multiplex PCR; TCRdb keeps only in-frame clonotypes and omits some of them. In the table there are 150,000 to 200,000 clones, 70% to 85% of which are singletons. Source material: peripheral blood. The origin of the receptors is a woman at least 80 years old with acute or convalescent COVID-19. The CDR3 runs from the conserved cysteine through the conserved F or W. D genes are given only for firm matches. Size tells how often a clone was seen (once, few, many) or the class of an expanded clone, and some rows leave it out.

length: 12; size: .; D: .; J: TRBJ2-3; V: TRBV6-2/TRBV6-3; CDR3: CASSYPGDTQYF; DNA: TGTGCCAGCAGTTACCCCGGGGATACGCAGTATTTT
length: 12; size: .; D: .; J: TRBJ2-5; V: TRBV5-1; CDR3: CASSLQGETQYF; DNA: TGCGCCAGCAGCTTGCAGGGCGAGACCCAGTACTTC
length: 15; size: .; D: TRBD1; J: TRBJ1-4; V: TRBV7-9; CDR3: CASRPGTGGNEKLFF; DNA: TGTGCCAGCAGACCCGGGACAGGGGGCAATGAAAAACTGTTTTTT
length: 15; size: .; D: TRBD1; J: TRBJ2-5; V: TRBV4-2; CDR3: CASSPLGQGEETQYF; DNA: TGTGCCAGCAGTCCACTGGGACAGGGCGAGGAGACCCAGTACTTC
length: 15; size: once; D: TRBD1; J: TRBJ1-5; V: TRBV6-4; CDR3: CATTGTGYSNQPQHF; DNA: TGTGCCACGACCGGGACAGGATATAGCAATCAGCCCCAGCATTTT
length: 20; size: .; D: .; J: TRBJ2-3; V: TRBV4-1; CDR3: CASSLTNDNPRRAAGDTQYF; DNA: TGCGCCAGCAGTCTGACTAATGACAACCCGAGGCGAGCGGCGGGGGATACGCAGTATTTT
length: 13; size: .; D: .; J: TRBJ1-2; V: TRBV27; CDR3: CASSFRQFYGYTF; DNA: TGTGCCAGCAGTTTCAGGCAGTTTTATGGCTACACCTTC
length: 15; size: .; D: .; J: TRBJ2-7; V: TRBV9; CDR3: CASSAGHQRGYEQYF; DNA: TGTGCCAGCAGCGCGGGACACCAACGGGGTTACGAGCAGTACTTC
length: 15; size: few; D: TRBD1; J: TRBJ2-2; V: TRBV7-2; CDR3: CASSWDRSNTGELFF; DNA: TGTGCCAGCAGCTGGGACAGGTCGAACACCGGGGAGCTGTTTTTT
length: 13; size: .; D: TRBD1; J: TRBJ1-1; V: TRBV29-1; CDR3: CSVQQGAGTEAFF; DNA: TGCAGCGTTCAACAGGGGGCAGGCACTGAAGCTTTCTTT
length: 13; size: .; D: .; J: TRBJ1-2; V: TRBV6-1; CDR3: CASSEMGGYGYTF; DNA: TGTGCCAGCAGTGAAATGGGAGGCTATGGCTACACCTTC
length: 16; size: .; D: .; J: TRBJ1-3; V: TRBV9; CDR3: CASSSWPLSSGNTIYF; DNA: TGTGCCAGCAGCTCCTGGCCCCTCAGCTCTGGAAACACCATATATTTT
length: 13; size: .; D: TRBD1; J: TRBJ2-7; V: TRBV27; CDR3: CASRPNEGDRAIF; DNA: TGTGCCAGCAGGCCTAACGAGGGGGACAGGGCAATCTTC
length: 15; size: .; D: .; J: TRBJ1-6; V: TRBV7-9; CDR3: CASSLVGAKGSPLHF; DNA: TGTGCCAGCAGCTTAGTGGGGGCGAAGGGGTCACCCCTCCACTTT
length: 16; size: .; D: TRBD2; J: TRBJ2-7; V: TRBV6-1; CDR3: CASSEARTSGPHEQYF; DNA: TGTGCCAGCAGTGAAGCGCGAACTAGCGGGCCCCACGAGCAGTACTTC
length: 14; size: .; D: .; J: TRBJ2-7; V: TRBV2; CDR3: CASRAPGTSYEQYF; DNA: TGTGCCAGCAGGGCCCCGGGTACGTCCTACGAGCAGTACTTC
length: 13; size: .; D: .; J: TRBJ2-5; V: TRBV6-6; CDR3: CASRRTAGETQYF; DNA: TGTGCCAGCCGGCGGACAGCTGGGGAGACCCAGTACTTC
length: 17; size: .; D: TRBD1; J: TRBJ2-7; V: TRBV11-2; CDR3: CASSHSRGQGTTYEQYF; DNA: TGTGCCAGCAGCCACTCACGGGGACAGGGGACAACCTACGAGCAGTACTTC
length: 12; size: .; D: .; J: TRBJ1-1; V: TRBV4-2; CDR3: CASSQDTGEAFF; DNA: TGTGCCAGCAGCCAAGATACCGGAGAGGCTTTCTTT
length: 16; size: .; D: TRBD1; J: TRBJ1-2; V: TRBV5-4; CDR3: CASSAVRQGATYGYTF; DNA: TGTGCCAGCAGCGCCGTCCGACAGGGGGCTACCTATGGCTACACCTTC
length: 16; size: .; D: TRBD2; J: TRBJ2-1; V: TRBV5-4; CDR3: CASSYGTSGSYNEQFF; DNA: TGTGCCAGCAGCTACGGGACTAGCGGGAGTTACAATGAGCAGTTCTTC
length: 13; size: .; D: .; J: TRBJ1-4; V: TRBV2; CDR3: CASSEDRNEKLFF; DNA: TGTGCCAGCAGTGAGGACAGAAATGAAAAACTGTTTTTT
length: 14; size: .; D: .; J: TRBJ1-2; V: TRBV5-6; CDR3: CASSLARQVHGYTF; DNA: TGTGCCAGCAGCTTGGCTCGGCAGGTACATGGCTACACCTTC
length: 15; size: .; D: .; J: TRBJ1-3; V: TRBV19; CDR3: CASSIGRSTGNTIYF; DNA: TGTGCCAGTAGTATAGGGCGGTCCACGGGAAACACCATATATTTT
length: 16; size: .; D: TRBD1; J: TRBJ2-5; V: TRBV4-2; CDR3: CASSQGGAGQGETQYF; DNA: TGTGCCAGCAGCCAAGGCGGAGCTGGACAGGGGGAGACCCAGTACTTC
length: 14; size: .; D: TRBD1; J: TRBJ1-1; V: TRBV12-5; CDR3: CASGSQQGRTEAFF; DNA: TGTGCTAGTGGCTCTCAACAGGGGAGGACTGAAGCTTTCTTT
length: 15; size: .; D: TRBD1; J: TRBJ2-2; V: TRBV5-4; CDR3: CASSLGQGWPGELFF; DNA: TGTGCCAGCAGCCTAGGACAGGGGTGGCCCGGGGAGCTGTTTTTT
length: 13; size: few; D: .; J: TRBJ1-5; V: TRBV19; CDR3: CASSIRWREPQHF; DNA: TGTGCCAGTAGTATAAGGTGGAGGGAGCCCCAGCATTTT
length: 15; size: .; D: .; J: TRBJ1-3; V: TRBV5-1; CDR3: CASSLDSVSGNTIYF; DNA: TGCGCCAGCAGCTTGGATAGCGTCTCTGGAAACACCATATATTTT
length: 15; size: once; D: TRBD1; J: TRBJ2-2; V: TRBV5-1; CDR3: CASSVGQVNTGELFF; DNA: TGCGCCAGCAGCGTGGGACAGGTAAACACCGGGGAGCTGTTTTTT